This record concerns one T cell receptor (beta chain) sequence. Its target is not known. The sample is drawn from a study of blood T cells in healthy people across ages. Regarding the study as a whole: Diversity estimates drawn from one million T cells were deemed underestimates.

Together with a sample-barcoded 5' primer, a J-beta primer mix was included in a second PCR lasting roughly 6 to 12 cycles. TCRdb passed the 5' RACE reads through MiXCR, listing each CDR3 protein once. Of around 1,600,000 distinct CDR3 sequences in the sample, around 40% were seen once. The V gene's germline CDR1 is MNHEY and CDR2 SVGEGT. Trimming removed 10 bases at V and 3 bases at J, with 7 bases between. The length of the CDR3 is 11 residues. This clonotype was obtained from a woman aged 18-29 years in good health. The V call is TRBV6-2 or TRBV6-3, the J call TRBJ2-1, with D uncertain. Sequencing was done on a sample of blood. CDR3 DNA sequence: TGTGCCATTAGTAACTACAATGAGCAGTTCTTC. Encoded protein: CAISNYNEQFF.